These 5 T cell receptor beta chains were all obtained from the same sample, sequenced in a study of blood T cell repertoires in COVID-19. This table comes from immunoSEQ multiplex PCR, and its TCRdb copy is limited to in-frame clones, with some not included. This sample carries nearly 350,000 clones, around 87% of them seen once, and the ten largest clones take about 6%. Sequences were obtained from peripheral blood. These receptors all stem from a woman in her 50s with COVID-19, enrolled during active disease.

Written as DNA, the CDR3 is TGTGCCTGGAGTGCAGGGACAGGGGGCACCTACGAGCAGTACTTC. It encodes CAWSAGTGGTYEQYF. This chain joins TRBV30 and TRBJ2-7; 12 bases map to TRBD1. CDR1 is GTSNPN and CDR2 is SVGIG in the germline V gene (reference sequence). This CDR3 has 15 amino acids. V shed 1 base, J shed 2 bases, and the junction held 3 bases outside the gene matches. Full variable domain (outside the CDR3, taken from reference TRBV30 and TRBJ2-7): SQTIHQWPATLVQPVGSPLSLECTVEGTSNPNLYWYRQAAGRGLQLLFYSVGIGQISSEVPQNLSASRPQDRQFILSSKKLLLSDSGFYLCAWSAGTGGTYEQYFGPGTRLTVT.

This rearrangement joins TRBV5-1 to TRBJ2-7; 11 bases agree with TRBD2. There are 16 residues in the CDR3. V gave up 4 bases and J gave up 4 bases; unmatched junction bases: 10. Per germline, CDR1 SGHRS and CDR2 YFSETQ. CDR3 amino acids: CASSLLAGGPLYEQYF. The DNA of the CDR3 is TGCGCCAGCAGCCTCTTAGCGGGAGGGCCGTTATACGAGCAGTACTTC.

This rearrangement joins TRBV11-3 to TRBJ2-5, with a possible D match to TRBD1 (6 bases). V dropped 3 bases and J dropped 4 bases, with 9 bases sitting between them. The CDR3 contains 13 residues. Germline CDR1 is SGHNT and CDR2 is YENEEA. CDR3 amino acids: CASSLQGSETQYF. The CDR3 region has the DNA TGTGCCAGCAGCTTGCAGGGGTCAGAGACCCAGTACTTC.

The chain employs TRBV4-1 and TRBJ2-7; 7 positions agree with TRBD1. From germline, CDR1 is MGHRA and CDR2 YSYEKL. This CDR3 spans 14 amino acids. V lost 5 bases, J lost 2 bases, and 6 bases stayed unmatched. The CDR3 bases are TGCGCCAGCAGCAACCGGGACAGAGCCTACGAGCAGTACTTC. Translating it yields CASSNRDRAYEQYF.

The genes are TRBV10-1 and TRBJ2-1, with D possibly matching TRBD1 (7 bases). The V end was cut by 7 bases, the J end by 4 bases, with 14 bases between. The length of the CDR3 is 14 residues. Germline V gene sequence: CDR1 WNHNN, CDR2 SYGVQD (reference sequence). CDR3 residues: CASTAGQNYNEQFF. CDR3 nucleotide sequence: TGCGCCAGCACGGCGGGACAGAATTACAATGAGCAGTTCTTC.